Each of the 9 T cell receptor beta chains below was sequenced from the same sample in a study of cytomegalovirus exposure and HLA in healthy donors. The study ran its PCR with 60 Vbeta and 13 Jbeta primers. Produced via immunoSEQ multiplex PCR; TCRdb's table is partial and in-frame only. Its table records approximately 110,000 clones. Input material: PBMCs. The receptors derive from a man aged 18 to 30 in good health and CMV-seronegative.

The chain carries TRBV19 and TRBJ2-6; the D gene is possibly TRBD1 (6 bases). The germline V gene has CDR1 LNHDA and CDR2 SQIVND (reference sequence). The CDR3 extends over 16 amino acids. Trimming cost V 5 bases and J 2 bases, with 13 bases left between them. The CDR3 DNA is TGTGCCAGTAGTTCCCAGGGGTGGGCTGGGGCCAACGTCCTGACTTTC. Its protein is CASSSQGWAGANVLTF.

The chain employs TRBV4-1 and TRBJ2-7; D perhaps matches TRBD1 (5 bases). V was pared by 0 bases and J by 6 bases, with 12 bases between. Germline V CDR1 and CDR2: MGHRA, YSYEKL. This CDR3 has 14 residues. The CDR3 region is CASSQDRAVGEQYF. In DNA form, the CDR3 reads TGCGCCAGCAGCCAAGACAGGGCGGTGGGCGAGCAGTACTTC.

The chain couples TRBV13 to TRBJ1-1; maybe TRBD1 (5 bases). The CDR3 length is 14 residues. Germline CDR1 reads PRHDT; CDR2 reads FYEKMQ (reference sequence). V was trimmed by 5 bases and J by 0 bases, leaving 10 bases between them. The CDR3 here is CASSVQDMNTEAFF. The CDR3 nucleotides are TGTGCCAGCAGCGTACAGGACATGAACACTGAAGCTTTCTTT.

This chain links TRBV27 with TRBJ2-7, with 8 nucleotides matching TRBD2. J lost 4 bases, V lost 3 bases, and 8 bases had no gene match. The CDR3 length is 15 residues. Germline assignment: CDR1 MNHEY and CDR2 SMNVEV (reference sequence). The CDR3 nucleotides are TGTGCCAGCAGTTTGGAAGGGACTAGATCGTACGAGCAGTACTTC. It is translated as CASSLEGTRSYEQYF.

The CDR3 DNA reads TGTGCCGGAGTACAGGGCTCCGGTGAAGCTTTCTTT. Translation gives CAGVQGSGEAFF. The rearrangement joins TRBV2 to TRBJ1-1; the D gene is possibly TRBD1 (6 bases). Germline CDR1 SNHLY, CDR2 FYNNEI. Deletions cut 11 bases from V and 7 bases from J, with 17 bases between. The CDR3 extends over 12 amino acids.

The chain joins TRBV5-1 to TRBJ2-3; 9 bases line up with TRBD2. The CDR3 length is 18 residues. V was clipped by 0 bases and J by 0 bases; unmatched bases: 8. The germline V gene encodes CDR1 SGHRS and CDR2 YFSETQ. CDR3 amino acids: CASSLGFGGGGSTDTQYF. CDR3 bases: TGCGCCAGCAGCTTGGGATTTGGCGGGGGGGGAAGCACAGATACGCAGTATTTT.

The CDR3 is CASSPEYGSDTQYF. CDR3 DNA: TGTGCCAGCAGCCCGGAGTATGGGTCAGATACGCAGTATTTT. This chain connects TRBV5-8 to TRBJ2-3; D gene ambiguous. The V gene's germline CDR1 is SGHTS and CDR2 YDEGEE. V shed 4 bases and J shed 4 bases, with 13 bases lying between them. The CDR3 contains 14 residues.

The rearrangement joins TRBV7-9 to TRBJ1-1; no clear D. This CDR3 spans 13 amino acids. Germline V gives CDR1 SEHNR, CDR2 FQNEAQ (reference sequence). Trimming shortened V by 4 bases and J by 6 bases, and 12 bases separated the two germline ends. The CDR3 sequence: CASSSLGGPEAFF. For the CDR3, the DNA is TGTGCCAGCAGCTCCCTAGGCGGGCCTGAAGCTTTCTTT.

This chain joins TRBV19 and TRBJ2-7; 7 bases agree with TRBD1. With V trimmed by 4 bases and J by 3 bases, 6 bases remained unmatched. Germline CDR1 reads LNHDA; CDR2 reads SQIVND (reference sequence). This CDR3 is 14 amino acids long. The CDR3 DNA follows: TGTGCCAGTAGTAAAGCCGGGGACAGCTACGAGCAGTACTTC. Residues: CASSKAGDSYEQYF.